Shown below are 20 T cell receptor beta chains from a single sample sequenced in a study of T cell responses to AZD1222 COVID-19 vaccine (dated by TCRdb to the early 2020s). The library relied on the immunoSEQ multiplex PCR assay. The clones in this table, taken by TCRdb from immuneACCESS, are in-frame only. Not every clone is retained; where verified, under half of the shortfall comes from an unresolved V gene, and the cause of the rest is unknown. The sample yields fewer than 200,000 clones; 85% to 90% were counted once. The ten largest account for about 9.9% of the sample. The time point label of this sample denotes: about 28 days (+/-7) after the second vaccine dose. Material: peripheral blood, obtained 28 days after the second AZD1222 dose. The receptors here all came from an adult who received the AZD1222 COVID-19 vaccine.

This sequence joins TRBV6-5 and TRBJ1-2; TRBD1 matches 12 bases. The CDR3 runs to 14 residues. Germline-derived CDR1 and CDR2 are MNHEY and SVGAGI. Losses at the gene ends were 5 bases for V and 8 bases for J; bases not matched to a gene: 6. The CDR3 reads CASSRGQGARGYTF. CDR3 nucleotide sequence: TGTGCCAGCAGTAGGGGACAGGGGGCGAGAGGCTACACCTTC.

The chain has TRBV5-1 and TRBJ2-3; D might be TRBD2 (6 bases). Trimming pared 4 bases from V and 1 base from J, leaving 10 bases between. Looked up from germline, CDR1 is SGHRS and CDR2 is YFSETQ. This CDR3 spans 14 amino acids. The CDR3 loop reads CASSLEGRTDTQYF. CDR3 nucleotide sequence: TGCGCCAGCAGCCTGGAGGGCCGCACAGATACGCAGTATTTT.

The chain links TRBV2 to TRBJ1-2; TRBD1 aligns across 7 bases. Germline CDR1 SNHLY, CDR2 FYNNEI. After removal of 7 bases from V and 8 bases from J, the junction contained 10 bases not matched to a gene. CDR3 size: 13 residues. The chain's CDR3 is CASKGQPSGGYTF. In DNA, the CDR3 is TGTGCCAGCAAGGGACAGCCATCTGGGGGCTACACCTTC. Combining the CDR3 with reference TRBV2 and TRBJ1-2 gives the whole variable domain EPEVTQTPSHQVTQMGQEVILRCVPISNHLYFYWYRQILGQKVEFLVSFYNNEISEKSEIFDDQFSVERPDGSNFTLKIRSTKLEDSAMYFCASKGQPSGGYTFGSGTRLTVV.

This sequence joins TRBV6-2 or TRBV6-3 and TRBJ2-6; D unclear. Per germline, CDR1 MNHEY and CDR2 SVGEGT. Between the trimmed V and J ends, which lost 2 bases and 3 bases, there was a span of 17 bases. The CDR3 spans 18 residues. DNA for the CDR3: TGTGCCAGCAGTTACGATGGATTCCCCCAAGTTGGGGCCAACGTCCTGACTTTC. It yields the protein CASSYDGFPQVGANVLTF.

This chain connects TRBV29-1 to TRBJ1-2, with 7 bases that match TRBD1. Germline CDR1 and CDR2: SQVTM and ANQGSEA. V lost 4 bases to trimming and J lost 8 bases; unmatched junction nucleotides: 13. CDR3 length: 14 amino acids. In nucleotides, the CDR3 is TGCAGCGTTGGTATCGGGACAGCGACAAAGGGCTACACCTTC. Its protein product is CSVGIGTATKGYTF.

J is TRBJ2-7 and V is TRBV6-2 or TRBV6-3, with D possibly TRBD1 on 5 matching bases. Trimming pared 0 bases from V and 0 bases from J, leaving 9 bases between. The CDR3 runs 15 residues. CDR1 is MNHEY, CDR2 SVGEGT, per germline. DNA of the CDR3: TGTGCCAGCAGTTACTCAGGGGCTCTCTCCTACGAGCAGTACTTC. Protein sequence: CASSYSGALSYEQYF.

The chain is built from TRBV18 and TRBJ2-7; the match to TRBD1 covers 9 bases. Germline V gives CDR1 KGHSH, CDR2 LQKENI. This CDR3 contains 16 residues. Trimming removed 2 bases from V and 2 bases from J; junction bases left unmatched: 7. The CDR3 bases are TGTGCCAGCTCACCATCATGGGACAGGGTGACCTACGAGCAGTACTTC. Amino acids: CASSPSWDRVTYEQYF.

The rearrangement uses TRBV30 and TRBJ1-3; 9 nucleotides agree with TRBD1. The junction had 6 bases not matched to a gene; V was cut back by 5 bases and J by 4 bases. Germline loops: CDR1 GTSNPN, CDR2 SVGIG (reference sequence). This CDR3 comprises 14 residues. The CDR3 bases are TGTGCCTGGGGGACAGGGAGATCCGGAAACACCATATATTTT. As protein: CAWGTGRSGNTIYF.

The chain has TRBV9 and TRBJ1-2; no clear D gene. The V and J ends lost 0 bases and 8 bases respectively, with 23 bases between them. The germline V gene has CDR1 SGDLS and CDR2 YYNGEE. The CDR3 totals 17 residues. The CDR3 coding sequence is TGTGCCAGCAGCGTAGATCCTTTGAAGGGCCGCGTCGTGGGCTACACCTTC. It specifies CASSVDPLKGRVVGYTF.

The rearrangement uses TRBV6-5 and TRBJ2-1; 9 bases match TRBD1. The CDR3 runs 15 residues. The V and J ends lost 5 bases and 4 bases, in that order; junction bases with no gene match: 6. CDR1 MNHEY and CDR2 SVGAGI come from the germline V gene. The CDR3 coding sequence is TGTGCCAGCAGTAGAACAGGGGGCGCGTACAATGAGCAGTTCTTC. Protein product: CASSRTGGAYNEQFF.

The rearrangement joins TRBV19 to TRBJ2-7; tentatively, D is TRBD1 or TRBD2 (5 bases each). Germline lookup yields CDR1 LNHDA and CDR2 SQIVND (reference sequence). Between the trimmed V and J ends, which lost 2 bases and 6 bases, there was a span of 14 bases. This CDR3 contains 14 residues. In nucleotides, the CDR3 is TGTGCCAGTAGTATACGGGGACCCGGCACCGAGCAGTACTTC. Translating it yields CASSIRGPGTEQYF.

This clone has just one count. The J gene is TRBJ1-1, the V gene TRBV10-3; D might be TRBD1 (5 bases). This CDR3 is 13 amino acids long. V lost 7 bases to trimming and J lost 3 bases, with 12 bases between them. The germline gives CDR1 ENHRY, CDR2 SYGVKD. The CDR3 loop is CAIMQGRDTEAFF. The DNA for the CDR3 is TGTGCCATCATGCAGGGACGGGACACTGAAGCTTTCTTT.

The V gene is TRBV18, the J gene TRBJ2-7, with TRBD1 matching over 7 bases. The V segment lost 0 bases and the J segment 5 bases; nucleotides outside the gene matches: 10. Germline lookup yields CDR1 KGHSH and CDR2 LQKENI. The CDR3 has 16 amino acids. CDR3 bases: TGTGCCAGCTCACCACCCCCGGACAGGTCGGACCACGAGCAGTACTTC. This encodes CASSPPPDRSDHEQYF.

The rearrangement links TRBV11-2 to TRBJ1-1, with TRBD1 matching over 10 bases. CDR3 size: 14 residues. J lost 4 bases, V lost 5 bases, and 4 bases had no gene match. Germline-derived CDR1 and CDR2 are SGHAT and FQNNGV. CDR3 nucleotides: TGTGCCAGCAGCCTTGGACAGGGGGGCACTGAAGCTTTCTTT. Translated, it gives CASSLGQGGTEAFF.

This chain uses TRBV5-4 with TRBJ2-7; D possibly corresponds to TRBD1 (6 bases). This CDR3 has 13 amino acids. From germline, CDR1 is SGHNT and CDR2 YYREEE (reference sequence). V was trimmed by 9 bases and J by 0 bases, leaving 13 bases between them. The CDR3 DNA sequence: TGTGCCACTACAGGGCCTAGCTCCTACGAGCAGTACTTC. Protein product: CATTGPSSYEQYF. Filled out from reference TRBV5-4 and TRBJ2-7, the complete variable domain reads ETGVTQSPTHLIKTRGQQVTLRCSSQSGHNTVSWYQQALGQGPQFIFQYYREEENGRGNFPPRFSGLQFPNYSSELNVNALELDDSALYLCATTGPSSYEQYFGPGTRLTVT.

This sequence joins TRBV29-1 and TRBJ2-1; D gene ambiguous. Germline V gives CDR1 SQVTM, CDR2 ANQGSEA. This CDR3 contains 10 residues. Between the trimmed V and J ends, which lost 6 bases and 3 bases, there was a span of 3 bases. CDR3 sequence reads: CSVDYNEQFF. DNA of the CDR3: TGCAGCGTGGACTACAATGAGCAGTTCTTC.

The chain is built from TRBV18 and TRBJ2-3; TRBD1 agrees at 10 bases. Germline V gene sequence: CDR1 KGHSH, CDR2 LQKENI. The ends lost 3 bases at V and 4 bases at J; junction bases unmatched: 1. CDR3 length: 14 residues. CDR3 amino acids: CASSPGQGPDTQYF. CDR3 DNA: TGTGCCAGCTCACCGGGACAGGGGCCAGATACGCAGTATTTT.

The chain links TRBV6-1 to TRBJ2-7; no clear D gene. Germline values: CDR1 MNHNS, CDR2 SASEGT. The CDR3 is made up of 14 amino acids. Trimming stripped 0 bases from V and 4 bases from J, with 10 bases between. In DNA form, the CDR3 reads TGTGCCAGCAGTGAAGCGATGGCATCTTACGAGCAGTACTTC. It is translated as CASSEAMASYEQYF.

V and J are TRBV10-3 and TRBJ2-3; D is ambiguous. The CDR3 length is 13 residues. Looked up from germline, CDR1 is ENHRY and CDR2 is SYGVKD. V lost 7 bases and J lost 5, with 13 bases in between. The CDR3 region is CAITGFAEDTQYF. The CDR3, as DNA: TGTGCCATCACGGGTTTTGCAGAAGATACGCAGTATTTT.

The chain recombines TRBV19 with TRBJ1-5, with D uncertain. This CDR3 spans 12 amino acids. V was pared by 3 bases and J by 7 bases, with 7 bases between. Looked up from germline, CDR1 is LNHDA and CDR2 is SQIVND (reference sequence). CDR3 loop: CASSMLGQPQHF. For the CDR3, the DNA is TGTGCCAGTAGTATGTTGGGGCAGCCCCAGCATTTT.